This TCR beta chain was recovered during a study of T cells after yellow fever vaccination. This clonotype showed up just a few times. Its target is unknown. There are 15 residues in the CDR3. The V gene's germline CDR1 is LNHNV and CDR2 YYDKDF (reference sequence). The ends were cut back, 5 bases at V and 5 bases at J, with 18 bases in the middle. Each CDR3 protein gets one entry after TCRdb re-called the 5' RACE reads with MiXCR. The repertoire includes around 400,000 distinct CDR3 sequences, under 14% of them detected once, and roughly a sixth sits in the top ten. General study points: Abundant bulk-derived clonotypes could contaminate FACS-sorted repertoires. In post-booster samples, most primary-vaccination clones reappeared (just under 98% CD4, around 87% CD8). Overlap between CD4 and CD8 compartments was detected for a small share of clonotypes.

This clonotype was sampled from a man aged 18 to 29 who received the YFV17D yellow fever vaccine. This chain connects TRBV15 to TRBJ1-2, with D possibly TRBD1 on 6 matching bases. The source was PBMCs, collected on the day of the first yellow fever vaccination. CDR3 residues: CATSEDWGRRYGYTF. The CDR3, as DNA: TGTGCCACCAGCGAGGACTGGGGGCGAAGGTATGGCTACACCTTC.